This T cell receptor beta chain was recorded in a study of shared clonotypes between healthy human individuals. The method was immunoSEQ multiplex PCR; TCRdb's version includes in-frame clones alone and lacks a portion of them. The repertoire holds about 2.5 million clones, with roughly 92% as singletons. V lost 0 bases and J lost 0, with 13 bases in between. The V gene's germline CDR1 is LGHNA and CDR2 YSLEER. The CDR3 runs 17 residues. The sample consisted of naive CD4+ T cells from PBMCs. Subset indicated: CD45RA+ positively selected. This clonotype was obtained from a man in his late teens or twenties in good health. Some clones in this sample may be carry-over from other donors' samples. The chain employs TRBV4-3 and TRBJ2-3, with D perhaps assigned TRBD1 or TRBD2 (5 bases each). CDR3 region: CASSQEGPSTSTDTQYF. DNA of the CDR3: TGCGCCAGCAGCCAAGAGGGACCGTCTACTAGCACAGATACGCAGTATTTT.